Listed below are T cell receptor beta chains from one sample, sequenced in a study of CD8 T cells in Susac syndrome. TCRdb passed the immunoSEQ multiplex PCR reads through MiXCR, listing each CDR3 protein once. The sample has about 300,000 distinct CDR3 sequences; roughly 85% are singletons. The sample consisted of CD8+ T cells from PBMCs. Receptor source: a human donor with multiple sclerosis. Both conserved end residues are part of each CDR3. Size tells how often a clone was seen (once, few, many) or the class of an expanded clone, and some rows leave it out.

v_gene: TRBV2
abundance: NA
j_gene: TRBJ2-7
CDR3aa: CASTEGGNYEQYF

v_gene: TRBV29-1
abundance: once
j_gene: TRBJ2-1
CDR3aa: CSVEFSGRAYNEQFF

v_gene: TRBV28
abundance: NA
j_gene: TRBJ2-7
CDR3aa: CASNEGRARGYEQYF

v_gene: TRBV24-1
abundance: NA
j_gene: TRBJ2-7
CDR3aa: CATSGLAGAEQYF

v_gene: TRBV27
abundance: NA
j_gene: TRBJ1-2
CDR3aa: CASSRFNYGYTF

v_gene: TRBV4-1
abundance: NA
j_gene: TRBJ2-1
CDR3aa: CASSQLGRGGEQFF

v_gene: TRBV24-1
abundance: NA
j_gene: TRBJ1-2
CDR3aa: CATSDSGRKSPNYGYTF

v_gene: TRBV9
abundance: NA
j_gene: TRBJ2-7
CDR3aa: CASSAGTSGYYEQYF

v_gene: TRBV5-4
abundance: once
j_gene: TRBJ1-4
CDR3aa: CASSLGEEGGEKLFF

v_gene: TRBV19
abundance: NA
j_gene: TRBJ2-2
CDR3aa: CASRQGYTGELFF

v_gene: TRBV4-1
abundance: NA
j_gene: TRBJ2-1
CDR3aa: CASSQVPSGPYNEQFF

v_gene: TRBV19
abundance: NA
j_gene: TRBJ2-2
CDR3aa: CASKGDTLELFF

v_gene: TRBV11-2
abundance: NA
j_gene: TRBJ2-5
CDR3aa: CASSGNGAAQETQYF

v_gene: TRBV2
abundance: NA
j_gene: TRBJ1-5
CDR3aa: CASSELAGRQPQHF